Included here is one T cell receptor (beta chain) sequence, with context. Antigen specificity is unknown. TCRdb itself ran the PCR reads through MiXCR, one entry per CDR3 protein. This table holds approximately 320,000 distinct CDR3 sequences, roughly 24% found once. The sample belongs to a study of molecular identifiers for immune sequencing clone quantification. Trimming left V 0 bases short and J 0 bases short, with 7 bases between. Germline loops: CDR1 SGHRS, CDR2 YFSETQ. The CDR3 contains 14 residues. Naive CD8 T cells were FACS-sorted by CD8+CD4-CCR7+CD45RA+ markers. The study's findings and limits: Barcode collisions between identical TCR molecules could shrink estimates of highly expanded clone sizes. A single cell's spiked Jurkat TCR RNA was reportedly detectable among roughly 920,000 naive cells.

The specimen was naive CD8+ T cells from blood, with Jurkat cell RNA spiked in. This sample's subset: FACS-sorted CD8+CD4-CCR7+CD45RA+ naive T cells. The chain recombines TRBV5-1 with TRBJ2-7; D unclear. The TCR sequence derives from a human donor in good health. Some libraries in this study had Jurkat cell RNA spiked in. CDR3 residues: CASSLAIRSYEQYF. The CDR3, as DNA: TGCGCCAGCAGCTTGGCCATTCGCTCCTACGAGCAGTACTTC.